The 24 T cell receptor beta chains reported below all come from one sample, sequenced in a study of CXCR3-negative and CXCR3-positive naive CD8 T cells. Libraries of TRB cDNA were made by 5' RACE and carried UMIs. TCRdb processed the 5' RACE reads again and assigns one entry to each CDR3 protein, with no DNA. The listing records tens of thousands of distinct CDR3 sequences. Source material: naive CXCR3- CD8+ T cells from blood. Subset indicated: CD45RO-CCR7+CD27+CD95- naive CD8+ T cells lacking CXCR3 (TNR3-). The receptors derive from a human donor in good health. Some clones in this sample may be carry-over from other donors' samples.

The chain has TRBV27 and TRBJ2-4; TCRdb reports TRBD1, a call that lacks DNA to check it against. Germline CDR1 reads MNHEY; CDR2 reads SMNVEV (reference sequence). The CDR3 length is 12 residues. This CDR3 reads CASSLTGDIQYF.

The chain uses TRBV6-6 and TRBJ1-2; the TCRdb call, TRBD1, lacks DNA for checking. Germline V CDR1 and CDR2: MNHNY, SVGAGI (reference sequence). There are 13 residues in the CDR3. The CDR3 region is CASSFPGVYGYTF.

The chain combines TRBV12-3 or TRBV12-4 with TRBJ2-6; TCRdb designates TRBD2, a call that cannot be tested without DNA. The CDR3 totals 19 residues. This CDR3 reads CASSYLLGGTLSGANVLTF.

This chain links TRBV23-1 with TRBJ2-3; TCRdb outputs TRBD2, but without DNA this stays unchecked. TRBV23-1 is filed as an ORF, its function uncertain. This CDR3 comprises 20 residues. CDR3 in amino acids: CASSQFNRLAGGPSTDTQYF.

This sequence joins TRBV2 and TRBJ2-7. Germline V lookup: CDR1 SNHLY, CDR2 FYNNEI. The CDR3 loop spans 15 amino acids. The CDR3 here is CASSEDPGATYEQYF.

The chain is built from TRBV7-8 and TRBJ2-3; the TCRdb D gene call, TRBD2, has no DNA to confirm it. The germline V gene has CDR1 SGHVS and CDR2 FQNEAQ. The CDR3 length is 14 residues. CDR3: CASSLSGRDGTQYF.

The rearrangement links TRBV20-1 to TRBJ2-5; TCRdb's assignment of TRBD2 cannot be checked, as there is no DNA. In germline, CDR1 is DFQATT, CDR2 SNEGSKA (reference sequence). This CDR3 is 15 amino acids long. The CDR3 spells CSARERGGVSETQYF.

This chain uses TRBV7-2 with TRBJ2-3. Germline V gene data show CDR1 as SGHTA and CDR2 as FQGNSA. This CDR3 has 14 amino acids. CDR3 sequence reads: CASSLELSRGTQYF.

This clonotype ranks as medium-sized (0.01 to 0.1%) in terms of frequency. The chain is built from TRBV5-1 and TRBJ2-3; TCRdb's D gene call, TRBD1, goes unchecked for lack of DNA. Germline assignment: CDR1 SGHRS and CDR2 YFSETQ. CDR3 length: 16 amino acids. CDR3 loop: CACSPTGDRVTDTQYF.

This sequence joins TRBV25-1 and TRBJ1-2; there is no DNA to check the TCRdb D call of TRBD1. Germline assignment: CDR1 MGHDK and CDR2 SYGVNS. This CDR3 contains 14 residues. The CDR3 reads CASSESVRGYGYTF.

The chain carries TRBV5-1 and TRBJ2-1. Germline V gene lookup returns CDR1 SGHRS and CDR2 YFSETQ. The CDR3 spans 11 residues. The CDR3 here is CASSYQAWQFF. The whole variable domain, filled in from reference TRBV5-1 and TRBJ2-1, reads KAGVTQTPRYLIKTRGQQVTLSCSPISGHRSVSWYQQTPGQGLQFLFEYFSETQRNKGNFPGRFSGRQFSNSRSEMNVSTLELGDSALYLCASSYQAWQFFGPGTRLTVL.

The chain employs TRBV29-1 and TRBJ1-1. CDR3 length: 12 amino acids. Germline-derived CDR1 and CDR2 are SQVTM and ANQGSEA. CDR3 in amino acids: CSVRPSNTEAFF.

This sequence joins TRBV12-3 or TRBV12-4 and TRBJ1-1. CDR3 length equals 13 residues. This CDR3 reads CASSLTATSEAFF.

The J gene is TRBJ2-1, the V gene TRBV11-2; TCRdb picks TRBD1, but there is no DNA to check that call. CDR3 length: 17 amino acids. Germline CDR1 SGHAT, CDR2 FQNNGV. The CDR3 sequence is CASSLEGRDSLYNEQFF. The full variable domain, with the rest looked up from reference TRBV11-2 and TRBJ2-1, is EAGVAQSPRYKIIEKRQSVAFWCNPISGHATLYWYQQILGQGPKLLIQFQNNGVVDDSQLPKDRFSAERLKGVDSTLKIQPAKLEDSAVYLCASSLEGRDSLYNEQFFGPGTRLTVL.

The chain combines TRBV4-1 with TRBJ2-7. The CDR3 totals 11 residues. CDR1 is MGHRA and CDR2 is YSYEKL in the germline V gene. The CDR3 protein is CASSPGAEQYF.

V and J are TRBV7-9 and TRBJ1-4; TCRdb's D call, TRBD1, is unchecked because there is no DNA. CDR1 and CDR2 from the germline V gene are SEHNR and FQNEAQ (reference sequence). This CDR3 contains 16 residues. CDR3 amino acids: CASSGPRGRTNEKLFF. Full variable domain (outside the CDR3, taken from reference TRBV7-9 and TRBJ1-4): DTGVSQNPRHKITKRGQNVTFRCDPISEHNRLYWYRQTLGQGPEFLTYFQNEAQLEKSRLLSDRFSAERPKGSFSTLEIQRTEQGDSAMYLCASSGPRGRTNEKLFFGSGTQLSVL.

The chain carries TRBV4-3 and TRBJ2-4. The CDR3 is made up of 15 amino acids. Germline lookup yields CDR1 LGHNA and CDR2 YSLEER. CDR3 residues: CASSPTGDAKNIQYF.

V is TRBV20-1 and J is TRBJ2-2; there is no DNA to check the TCRdb D call of TRBD1. CDR3 length: 13 residues. Germline loops: CDR1 DFQATT, CDR2 SNEGSKA (reference sequence). CDR3 loop: CSAMTENNGELFF.

V gene TRBV2 combines with J gene TRBJ2-1; the TCRdb D gene call, TRBD1, has no DNA to confirm it. The CDR3 consists of 13 residues. Germline-derived CDR1 and CDR2 are SNHLY and FYNNEI. This chain's CDR3 is CASSHKPGHLQFF.

CDR3 in amino acids: CASSFSGYNEQFF. The chain uses TRBV27 and TRBJ2-1. CDR3 length: 13 amino acids. CDR1 is MNHEY and CDR2 is SMNVEV in the germline V gene (reference sequence).

The rearrangement joins TRBV12-3 or TRBV12-4 to TRBJ1-1. The CDR3 covers 13 residues. The CDR3 spells CATAGGEDTEAFF.

This chain joins TRBV27 and TRBJ2-7; TCRdb's D call, TRBD2, is unchecked because there is no DNA. Germline V CDR1 and CDR2: MNHEY, SMNVEV (reference sequence). CDR3 length equals 16 residues. CDR3 in amino acids: CASSRLESGGPGEQYF.

CDR3 protein: CASSTTVEAFF. The chain carries TRBV19 and TRBJ1-1. CDR1 LNHDA and CDR2 SQIVND come from the germline V gene (reference sequence). The CDR3 length is 11 residues.

The rearrangement links TRBV29-1 to TRBJ1-5; TCRdb's D call, TRBD1, is unchecked because there is no DNA. This CDR3 region has 14 residues. Per germline, CDR1 SQVTM and CDR2 ANQGSEA. The CDR3: CSVTGSGSNQPQHF.